This T cell receptor (beta chain) was captured by sequencing in a study of lymphopenia after photon versus proton radiotherapy. This clone was recorded once. Data came from immunoSEQ multiplex PCR; TCRdb stores just in-frame clones and leaves some out. The sample gives approximately 15,000 clones, about four fifths of which show up once; about 25% is in the top ten. CDR3 length equals 14 residues. From germline, CDR1 is SGHRS and CDR2 YFSETQ. V was cut by 1 base and J by 1 base, with 8 bases left in between. This receptor was identified in a man aged 50 to 59 with gastric cancer. The sample was peripheral blood, taken from a patient treated with photon-based radiotherapy. The chain carries TRBV5-1 and TRBJ2-5; D unresolved. The DNA for the CDR3 is TGCGCCAGCAGCTTGATGAGTACCCAAGAGACCCAGTACTTC. Its translation: CASSLMSTQETQYF.